This T cell receptor (beta chain) was sequenced for a study of esophageal squamous cell carcinoma under preoperative chemotherapy. Study information: Both tumor-infiltrating lymphocytes and peripheral blood T cells had their TCR repertoires profiled. General study results and limits: After treatment, tumor-infiltrating lymphocytes apparently came partly from blood T cells. Clonal contraction, more than amplification, hit abundant clones after paclitaxel-nedaplatin.

The germline V gene has CDR1 MNHEY and CDR2 SVGEGT. The CDR3 is 17 residues long. V was pared by 4 bases and J by 4 bases, with 10 bases of the junction left unmatched. A note on this clonotype: What it binds is unknown.

TCRdb itself ran the PCR reads through MiXCR, one entry per CDR3 protein. The sample holds tens of thousands of distinct CDR3 sequences, around 50% seen once. Time point meaning: after preoperative PTX-NDP chemotherapy. Paclitaxel-nedaplatin chemotherapy was given to patients ahead of their surgery. This specimen was collected from a patient given preoperative chemotherapy. This chain uses TRBV6-2 or TRBV6-3 with TRBJ1-1; 12 nucleotides match TRBD1. This TCR was recovered from a human donor with esophageal squamous cell carcinoma. The donor label of this sample is uncertain. The CDR3 nucleotides are TGTGCCAGCAGTTTTTCCCGGGACAGGGGGCGCGGCACTGAAGCTTTCTTT. Encoded protein: CASSFSRDRGRGTEAFF.